This entry is about one T cell receptor beta chain. Antigen specificity is unknown. The sample comes from a study of shared clonotypes between healthy human individuals. Across the whole study: Used for every donor were three CD4 naive, three CD4 memory, two CD8 naive and one CD8 memory plate. Findings of the study overall: The naive CD4 repertoires of several donors were compared, and roughly 5.1% of clonotypes were shared. With few donors, the genetic and exposure-history diversity represented was limited.

The CDR3 sequence is 15 residues long. Germline CDR1 and CDR2: LNHDA and SQIVND (reference sequence). J was trimmed by 8 bases and V by 6 bases; bases with no gene match: 8. The assay was immunoSEQ multiplex PCR, and TCRdb's table has in-frame clones only and misses some. This sample has hundreds of thousands of clones, with roughly 96% found just once. The naive CD8 fraction comprised CD45RO-negative cells positively selected for CCR7 and excluded terminally differentiated effector memory CD45RA+ cells. The origin of this receptor is a woman aged 25-40 years in good health. The V call is TRBV19, the J call TRBJ2-1, with 12 bases lining up with TRBD2. Sequences were obtained from naive CD8+ T cells sorted from blood. The CDR3, as DNA: TGTGCCAGTAGGTTACTAGCGGGGGGCCTTTATGAGCAGTTCTTC. It specifies CASRLLAGGLYEQFF. Supplemented by reference TRBV19 and TRBJ2-1, the full variable domain reads DGGITQSPKYLFRKEGQNVTLSCEQNLNHDAMYWYRQDPGQGLRLIYYSQIVNDFQKGDIAEGYSVSREKKESFPLTVTSAQKNPTAFYLCASRLLAGGLYEQFFGPGTRLTVL.